The 2 T cell receptor beta chains in this list originate from one sample, sequenced in a study of regulatory T cells in long-lasting Graves disease. The time point denotes: persistent/refractory GD, antithyroid drugs over 5 years with positive TRAb. Extracted RNA from PBMCs served as the source of the TCR library. In building TCR beta libraries, iRepertoire HTBI primers were used together with Arm-PCR of CDR3 regions. Each CDR3 protein is one row after TCRdb ran MiXCR on the multiplex PCR reads. The sample has roughly 300,000 distinct CDR3 sequences; around a fifth are singletons. The sequencing here drew on peripheral blood mononuclear cells (PBMCs), taken when the disease was refractory, from a patient treated with antithyroid drugs. These receptors were obtained from a female donor with Graves disease.

This clonotype was counted at least ten times. This chain links TRBV6-1 with TRBJ2-5; the D gene is possibly TRBD1 (5 bases). Germline V gene sequence: CDR1 MNHNS, CDR2 SASEGT. The CDR3 contains 14 residues. V was cut by 10 bases and J by 5 bases, with 20 bases left in between. Here the CDR3 DNA reads TGTGCCAAAACCCGGGCCAGGGAAGGGGAGACCCAGTACTTC. This encodes CAKTRAREGETQYF.

This clonotype has ten or more counts. V is TRBV27 and J is TRBJ2-2, with D possibly TRBD1 on 6 matching bases. Trimming removed 3 bases at V and 4 bases at J, with 9 bases between. CDR1 and CDR2 from the germline V gene are MNHEY and SMNVEV (reference sequence). This CDR3 comprises 14 residues. CDR3 nucleotides: TGTGCCAGCAGTTTGCAGGGGCCCACCGGGGAGCTGTTTTTT. Its protein is CASSLQGPTGELFF.